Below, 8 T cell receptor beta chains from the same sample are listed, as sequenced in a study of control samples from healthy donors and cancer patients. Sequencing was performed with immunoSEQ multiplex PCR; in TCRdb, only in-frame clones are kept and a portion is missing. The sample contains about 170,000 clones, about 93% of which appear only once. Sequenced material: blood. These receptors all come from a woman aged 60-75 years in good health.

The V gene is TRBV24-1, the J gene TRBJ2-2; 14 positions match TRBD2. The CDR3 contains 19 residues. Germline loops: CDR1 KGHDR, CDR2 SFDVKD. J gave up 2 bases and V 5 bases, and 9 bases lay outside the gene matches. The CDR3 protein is CATSGTGTSGGSNTGELFF. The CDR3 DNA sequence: TGTGCCACCAGTGGCACCGGGACTAGCGGGGGTTCCAACACCGGGGAGCTGTTTTTT.

This CDR3 reads CAISSDTGHQPQHF. The CDR3 DNA reads TGTGCCATCAGCTCAGACACAGGACATCAGCCCCAGCATTTT. The rearrangement joins TRBV10-3 to TRBJ1-5; weak D call: TRBD1 (5 bases). The CDR3 loop spans 14 amino acids. Germline-derived CDR1 and CDR2 are ENHRY and SYGVKD. With 6 bases removed from V and 5 bases from J, the gap between germline ends came to 14 bases.

CDR3 sequence (DNA): TGTGCCAGCAGCTCCCGGGACACCTACACCGGGGAGCTGTTTTTT. Translation: CASSSRDTYTGELFF. The chain couples TRBV7-6 to TRBJ2-2; perhaps TRBD1 as D (6 bases). Trimming cost V 4 bases and J 3 bases, with 12 bases left between them. The length of the CDR3 is 15 residues. Germline values: CDR1 SGHVS, CDR2 FNYEAQ.

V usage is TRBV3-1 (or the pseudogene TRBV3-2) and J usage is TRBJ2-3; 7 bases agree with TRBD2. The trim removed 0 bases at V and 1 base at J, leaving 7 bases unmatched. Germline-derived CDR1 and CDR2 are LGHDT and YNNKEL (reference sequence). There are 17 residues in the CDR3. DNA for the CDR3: TGTGCCAGCAGCCAAGATCGGTGGGCGGGGGGCACAGATACGCAGTATTTT. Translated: CASSQDRWAGGTDTQYF.

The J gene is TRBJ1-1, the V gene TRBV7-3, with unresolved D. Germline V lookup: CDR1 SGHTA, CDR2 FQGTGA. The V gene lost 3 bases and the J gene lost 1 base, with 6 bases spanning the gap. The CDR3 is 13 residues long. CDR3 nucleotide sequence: TGTGCCAGCAGCTTTTCAGAGAACACTGAAGCTTTCTTT. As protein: CASSFSENTEAFF.

The CDR3 DNA sequence: TGTGCCAGCAGTGAAAGGGAGGGTTCCTATAATTCACCCCTCCACTTT. It specifies CASSEREGSYNSPLHF. V usage is TRBV6-1 and J usage is TRBJ1-6; D call uncertain. The CDR3 length is 16 residues. Germline loops: CDR1 MNHNS, CDR2 SASEGT. V lost 2 bases and J 1 base, leaving 9 bases between the germline ends.

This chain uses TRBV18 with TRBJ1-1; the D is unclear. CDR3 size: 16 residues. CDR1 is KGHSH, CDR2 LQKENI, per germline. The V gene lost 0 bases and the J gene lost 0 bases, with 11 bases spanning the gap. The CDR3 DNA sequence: TGTGCCAGCTCACCACCGAGCCGGCGGTTGAACACTGAAGCTTTCTTT. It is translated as CASSPPSRRLNTEAFF.

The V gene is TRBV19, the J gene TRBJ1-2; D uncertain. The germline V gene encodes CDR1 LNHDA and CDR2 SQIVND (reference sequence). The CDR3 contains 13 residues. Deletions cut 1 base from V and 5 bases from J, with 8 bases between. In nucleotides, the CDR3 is TGTGCCAGTAGTATAGGAACGGAATATGGCTACACCTTC. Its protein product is CASSIGTEYGYTF.